These 32 T cell receptor beta chains were sequenced from one sample in a study of T-cell reconstitution after alpha-beta-depleted transplantation in children. The TCRbeta library was prepared with unique molecular identifiers. TCRdb itself ran the PCR reads through MiXCR, one entry per CDR3 protein. The data show about 340,000 distinct CDR3 sequences, approximately 12% seen once. The sequencing used PBMCs, collected from the stem cell graft. These TCRs come from a human donor who donated a stem cell graft to a child with Fanconi anemia.

The CDR3 nucleotides are TGTGCCAGCAGCTCGACAGGGCGCGACCAAGAGACCCAGTACTTC. It translates to CASSSTGRDQETQYF. The rearrangement uses TRBV7-9 and TRBJ2-5; 7 bases are shared with TRBD1. Losses at the gene ends were 4 bases for V and 0 bases for J; bases not matched to a gene: 5. The CDR3 has 15 residues. Germline V gene data show CDR1 as SEHNR and CDR2 as FQNEAQ (reference sequence). Together with reference TRBV7-9 and TRBJ2-5, the CDR3 gives the full variable domain: DTGVSQNPRHKITKRGQNVTFRCDPISEHNRLYWYRQTLGQGPEFLTYFQNEAQLEKSRLLSDRFSAERPKGSFSTLEIQRTEQGDSAMYLCASSSTGRDQETQYFGPGTRLLVL.

This clonotype was seen repeatedly, ten times or more. The CDR3 sequence: CASSLRQADYTF. The DNA for the CDR3 is TGTGCCAGCAGTTTGAGACAGGCGGACTACACCTTC. This sequence joins TRBV12-3 or TRBV12-4 and TRBJ1-2; perhaps TRBD1 as D (6 bases). V was pared by 3 bases and J by 10 bases, with 12 bases between. CDR3 length: 12 residues.

In this sample, this clonotype turned up many times. The CDR3 region is CASSEGSNQPQHF. In DNA form, the CDR3 reads TGTGCCAGCTCAGAGGGTAGCAATCAGCCCCAGCATTTT. The chain combines TRBV6-4 with TRBJ1-5, with D unresolved. This CDR3 is 13 amino acids long. CDR1 is MRHNA and CDR2 is SNTAGT in the germline V gene. V lost 8 bases and J 0 bases, leaving 8 bases between the germline ends.

This clonotype has only a few counts. The genes are TRBV3-1 and TRBJ1-5; possible D gene TRBD1, 5 bases. Germline assignment: CDR1 LGHDT and CDR2 YNNKEL (reference sequence). The CDR3 sequence is 15 residues long. V was pared by 5 bases and J by 0 bases, with 11 bases between. The DNA for the CDR3 is TGTGCCAGCAGCTTCGGGACGGATAGCAATCAGCCCCAGCATTTT. Translating it yields CASSFGTDSNQPQHF.

The rearrangement links TRBV6-1 to TRBJ2-2, with TRBD2 as a possible D gene (5 bases). Germline V lookup: CDR1 MNHNS, CDR2 SASEGT. This CDR3 is built from 14 residues. With 7 bases removed from V and 2 bases from J, the gap between germline ends came to 11 bases. Here the CDR3 reads CASTDEGNTGELFF. Written as DNA, the CDR3 is TGTGCCAGCACCGATGAGGGTAACACCGGGGAGCTGTTTTTT.

The chain has TRBV18 and TRBJ1-1; D possibly corresponds to TRBD1 (6 bases). The V gene lost 8 bases and the J gene lost 5 bases, with 21 bases spanning the gap. The CDR3 consists of 15 residues. Germline CDR1 is KGHSH and CDR2 is LQKENI. The CDR3 DNA follows: TGTGCCAGCCGCCTAAAACGGGGGGCAGGAACTGAAGCTTTCTTT. This codes for CASRLKRGAGTEAFF.

The chain couples TRBV5-1 to TRBJ2-3, with TRBD2 identical over 7 bases. This CDR3 comprises 15 residues. Germline CDR1 and CDR2: SGHRS and YFSETQ. V lost 3 bases to trimming and J lost 1 base; unmatched junction nucleotides: 5. CDR3 DNA sequence: TGCGCCAGCAGCTCCGCGGGGGACCGCACAGATACGCAGTATTTT. The encoded protein is CASSSAGDRTDTQYF.

This sequence joins TRBV7-9 and TRBJ1-1; D gene unclear. Per germline, CDR1 SEHNR and CDR2 FQNEAQ (reference sequence). V lost 0 bases and J 8 bases, leaving 13 bases between the germline ends. The CDR3 consists of 14 residues. For the CDR3, the DNA is TGTGCCAGCAGCTTAGCCGCAATTCTAATAGAAGCTTTCTTT. Its translation is CASSLAAILIEAFF.

The table lists this clonotype with many counts. J is TRBJ2-1 and V is TRBV29-1; D may be TRBD1 or TRBD2 (5 bases each). The germline V gene has CDR1 SQVTM and CDR2 ANQGSEA. This CDR3 region has 11 residues. Trimming took 5 bases from V and 10 from J, leaving 12 bases between them. CDR3 nucleotides: TGCAGCGTTCTATGGGGGTGGGAGCAGTTCTTC. This gives the protein CSVLWGWEQFF.

In its sample, this clonotype was seen a few times. V is TRBV15 and J is TRBJ2-4; 8 nucleotides align to TRBD1. The CDR3 sequence is 19 residues long. V was clipped by 1 base and J by 2 bases; unmatched bases: 13. Germline CDR1 LNHNV, CDR2 YYDKDF (reference sequence). The CDR3 spells CATSRAPGSGGPSKNIQYF. CDR3 nucleotides: TGTGCCACCAGCAGAGCCCCCGGATCAGGGGGCCCGTCCAAAAACATTCAGTACTTC.

There are a few counts of this clonotype. The CDR3 region is CASSQVGSHNEQFF. Written as DNA, the CDR3 is TGTGCCAGCAGCCAAGTAGGCTCGCACAATGAGCAGTTCTTC. The chain joins TRBV3-1 to TRBJ2-1; D is unresolved. The germline V and J ends were trimmed by 1 base and 5 bases, with 9 bases remaining between them. The V gene's germline CDR1 is LGHDT and CDR2 YNNKEL (reference sequence). This CDR3 has 14 amino acids.

In its sample, this clonotype was seen many times. The chain has TRBV12-3 or TRBV12-4 and TRBJ1-1; TRBD1 might be the D (5 bases). Trimming left V 5 bases short and J 2 bases short, with 12 bases between. The CDR3 has 14 residues. This CDR3 is CASSAGPFNTEAFF. CDR3 nucleotides: TGTGCCAGCAGTGCGGGACCATTTAACACTGAAGCTTTCTTT.

The chain joins TRBV11-1 to TRBJ2-1; 15 bases fit TRBD2. The germline CDR1 and CDR2 sequences are SGHAT and FQDESV (reference sequence). The CDR3 runs 18 residues. Trimming cost V 4 bases and J 3 bases; bases outside gene matches: 7. The CDR3 nucleotides read TGTGCCAGCAGCTCCTCTGGACTAGCGGGGGGGCTCTACAATGAGCAGTTCTTC. Its protein is CASSSSGLAGGLYNEQFF.

This clonotype was detected ten times or more. The chain employs TRBV5-1 and TRBJ1-1; no firm D call. The CDR3 runs 13 residues. Deletions cut 5 bases from V and 2 bases from J, with 10 bases between. Germline loops: CDR1 SGHRS, CDR2 YFSETQ. The CDR3 DNA is TGCGCCAGCAGATATGACACTAACACTGAAGCTTTCTTT. As protein: CASRYDTNTEAFF.

This clonotype appeared many times. The chain links TRBV29-1 to TRBJ1-2; D is unclear. The V gene's germline CDR1 is SQVTM and CDR2 ANQGSEA. The CDR3 covers 15 residues. V lost 2 bases to trimming and J lost 1 base, with 14 bases between them. The DNA for the CDR3 is TGCAGCGTTGAATTTCCGGGCCAGATTAACTATGGCTACACCTTC. It specifies CSVEFPGQINYGYTF.

The sample holds a few counts of this clonotype. The chain is built from TRBV6-1 and TRBJ2-3; D is unresolved. This CDR3 region has 14 residues. CDR1 MNHNS and CDR2 SASEGT come from the germline V gene. V was cut by 6 bases and J by 2 bases, with 12 bases left in between. DNA of the CDR3: TGTGCCAGCAGGACCACAGAGCTCACAGATACGCAGTATTTT. Residues: CASRTTELTDTQYF.

The rearrangement links TRBV6-2 or TRBV6-3 to TRBJ2-1; 9 nucleotides line up with TRBD1. The CDR3 runs to 15 residues. CDR1 is MNHEY and CDR2 is SVGEGT in the germline V gene. V dropped 6 bases and J dropped 4; count of bases not matched to a gene: 7. The CDR3 reads CASSSDRGVYNEQFF. The DNA of the CDR3 is TGTGCCAGCAGCTCGGACAGGGGAGTATACAATGAGCAGTTCTTC.

J is TRBJ2-7 and V is TRBV5-1; D is possibly TRBD1 or TRBD2 (5 bases each). Germline V gives CDR1 SGHRS, CDR2 YFSETQ. The CDR3 is 17 residues long. The V end was cut by 4 bases, the J end by 6 bases, with 26 bases between. The CDR3 DNA follows: TGCGCCAGCAGCCGTCTCGGGGCCGGGATCTCGGGTGGCGAGCAGTACTTC. Its translation is CASSRLGAGISGGEQYF.

The rearrangement links TRBV12-3 or TRBV12-4 to TRBJ1-2; the match to TRBD1 covers 7 bases. The trim removed 0 bases at V and 7 bases at J, leaving 8 bases unmatched. This CDR3 has 15 amino acids. The CDR3: CASSLAIGAGGGYTF. The DNA of the CDR3 is TGTGCCAGCAGTTTAGCGATTGGGGCAGGGGGTGGCTACACCTTC.

There are a few counts of this clonotype. The chain links TRBV5-1 to TRBJ2-1, with no clear D. Germline CDR1 and CDR2: SGHRS and YFSETQ. V lost 0 bases and J lost 7, with 11 bases in between. The CDR3 covers 14 residues. CDR3 loop: CASSLAAVGNEQFF. For the CDR3, the DNA is TGCGCCAGCAGCTTGGCTGCAGTGGGGAATGAGCAGTTCTTC.

This clonotype has a handful of counts. This sequence joins TRBV14 and TRBJ2-2; TRBD2 is a possible D gene (5 bases). This CDR3 comprises 16 residues. CDR1 SGHDN and CDR2 FVKESK come from the germline V gene. V gave up 4 bases and J gave up 7 bases, with 19 bases separating them. CDR3 nucleotide sequence: TGTGCCAGCAGCCGGTGGCGGGTCGCCCAGAGCGGGGAGCTGTTTTTT. This sequence encodes CASSRWRVAQSGELFF.

This clonotype was seen a few times. DNA for the CDR3: TGTGCCAGCAGCCGGGACAGCTTTGGTTACACCTTC. Amino acids: CASSRDSFGYTF. The chain is built from TRBV5-6 and TRBJ1-2; 7 bases match TRBD1. The germline V gene has CDR1 SGHDT and CDR2 YYEEEE. Germline trimming cut 4 bases from V and 11 bases from J; bases unmatched to any gene: 8. The length of the CDR3 is 12 residues.

This clonotype was seen repeatedly, ten times or more. The chain carries TRBV7-9 and TRBJ2-1; D may be TRBD1 (6 bases). This CDR3 contains 14 residues. V was pared by 2 bases and J by 2 bases, with 7 bases between. The germline CDR1 and CDR2 sequences are SEHNR and FQNEAQ (reference sequence). The CDR3 protein is CASSLQGTYNEQFF. CDR3 in DNA: TGTGCCAGCAGCTTACAGGGGACCTACAATGAGCAGTTCTTC.

This clonotype occurred a few times. The chain employs TRBV6-2 or TRBV6-3 and TRBJ1-5; no definite D call. Germline V CDR1 and CDR2: MNHEY, SVGEGT. V was trimmed by 6 bases and J by 7 bases, leaving 16 bases between them. The CDR3 sequence is 14 residues long. Here the CDR3 reads CASRLTQSPQPQHF. As DNA, the CDR3 is TGTGCCAGCAGGCTAACACAGAGTCCCCAGCCCCAGCATTTT.

This clonotype occurred a few times. This sequence joins TRBV5-1 and TRBJ1-1, with 7 positions matching TRBD1. V trimming: 0 bases; J trimming: 7 bases; junction bases outside the gene matches: 6. This CDR3 is built from 14 residues. The germline CDR1 and CDR2 sequences are SGHRS and YFSETQ. The CDR3 is CASSLGQGSGEAFF. The CDR3 nucleotides are TGCGCCAGCAGCTTGGGACAGGGCTCGGGTGAAGCTTTCTTT.

This clonotype appeared many times. The rearrangement uses TRBV20-1 and TRBJ2-1; D is unclear. Trimming cost V 4 bases and J 4 bases, with 11 bases left between them. The CDR3 has 13 amino acids. In germline, CDR1 is DFQATT, CDR2 SNEGSKA (reference sequence). CDR3 sequence: CSATTDGYNEQFF. The CDR3 nucleotides are TGCAGTGCTACTACGGACGGATACAATGAGCAGTTCTTC.

The chain links TRBV5-1 to TRBJ1-2; 7 bases fit TRBD1. Trimming removed 2 bases from V and 2 bases from J; junction bases left unmatched: 3. CDR3 length: 14 residues. Germline V gives CDR1 SGHRS, CDR2 YFSETQ. CDR3 DNA sequence: TGCGCCAGCAGCTTCCAACAGGGGAACTATGGCTACACCTTC. The encoded protein is CASSFQQGNYGYTF.

The chain uses TRBV9 and TRBJ2-1; 8 bases align to TRBD1. Germline V gene sequence: CDR1 SGDLS, CDR2 YYNGEE. Trimming at V came to 0 bases and at J to 4 bases, leaving 3 bases not matched to a gene. The CDR3 is 15 residues long. DNA for the CDR3: TGTGCCAGCAGCGTAGTCGGACAGGGTTACAATGAGCAGTTCTTC. Translation: CASSVVGQGYNEQFF.

This clonotype was detected ten times or more. The J gene is TRBJ1-1, the V gene TRBV29-1; TRBD1 aligns across 8 bases. Germline trimming cut 7 bases from V and 9 bases from J; bases unmatched to any gene: 4. Germline CDR1 and CDR2: SQVTM and ANQGSEA. The CDR3 is made up of 10 amino acids. CDR3 sequence: CSGRQGQAFF. The CDR3 bases are TGCAGCGGGAGACAGGGGCAAGCTTTCTTT.

As to this clonotype: This may arise from a read error, as a much more abundant clone is one base away. The rearrangement joins TRBV11-2 to TRBJ2-3, with D tentatively TRBD1 (6 bases). This CDR3 comprises 16 residues. The V end was cut by 5 bases, the J end by 11 bases, with 26 bases between. Germline loops: CDR1 SGHAT, CDR2 FQNNGV. The CDR3 is CASSVLTGNRGGVQYF. The CDR3, as DNA: TGTGCCAGCAGCGTACTGACAGGAAATCGAGGGGGTGTGCAGTATTTT.

This clonotype has more than one count but fewer than ten. V usage is TRBV5-1 and J usage is TRBJ2-2; no clear D. The germline V and J ends were trimmed by 2 bases and 8 bases, with 13 bases remaining between them. The CDR3 has 14 residues. CDR1 and CDR2 (germline): SGHRS, YFSETQ. The chain's CDR3 is CASSFVGSWGELFF. The DNA for the CDR3 is TGCGCCAGCAGCTTCGTCGGGTCTTGGGGGGAGCTGTTTTTT.

This clonotype was observed many times. This sequence joins TRBV12-3 or TRBV12-4 and TRBJ1-1, with D unclear. The CDR3 spans 12 residues. Trimming pared 3 bases from V and 1 base from J, leaving 3 bases between. The CDR3 is CASSFTNTEAFF. The CDR3 DNA reads TGTGCCAGCAGTTTCACGAACACTGAAGCTTTCTTT.